This T cell receptor (beta chain) is from a study of cytomegalovirus exposure and HLA in healthy donors. Primers for the PCR totalled 60 Vbeta and 13 Jbeta. Produced via immunoSEQ multiplex PCR; TCRdb's table is partial and in-frame only. The sample contains 150,000 or so clones, 75% to 80% of which appear only once. Trimming shortened V by 4 bases and J by 7 bases, and 19 bases separated the two germline ends. Germline CDR1 reads GTSNPN; CDR2 reads SVGIG (reference sequence). This CDR3 contains 15 residues. The chain has TRBV30 and TRBJ2-2; possible D gene TRBD2, 7 bases. Input material: PBMCs. The sequence was obtained from a woman aged 45 to 65 in good health and CMV-seropositive. The CDR3 reads CAWTKGGAYDGELFF. The CDR3 nucleotides read TGTGCCTGGACAAAAGGGGGGGCCTACGACGGGGAGCTGTTTTTT.